This TCR beta chain was captured in a study of T cell responses to AZD1222 COVID-19 vaccine (dated by TCRdb to about 2021). Context from the whole study: AZD1222 recipients with second doses at about 4 weeks or about 12 weeks were pooled, because spike-specific TCR depth and breadth did not differ between schedules. A total of approximately 250 trial participants underwent TCR sequencing, of whom about 200 had received two doses of AZD1222 and roughly 26 had received two doses of the MenACWY control vaccine. Trial participants were enrolled by age into subgroups of 18-55, 56-69 and 70-plus years, and about 150, 27 and 61 TCR-sequenced participants, respectively, were included in these subgroups.

The paper as a whole reports these results and caveats: Conclusions about previously exposed vaccinees are limited, since just a handful of AZD1222 recipients were seropositive for SARS-CoV-2 at baseline. Because no samples from the day 14 peak response were available, repertoires could be characterized only after the peak T cell response. Reportedly, almost half of the unique spike-specific TCRs recognized epitopes lying outside the regions that are mutated in the B.1.351 and B.1.1.7 variants. Participants were mostly white British, with more females than males. The authors suggested clonal diversity may have been underestimated. Vaccine-associated CD4 TCRs spanned the whole spike protein, with dominant responses in regions 160-218 and 743-854. In the small 56-69-year group, the increase in depth fell short of significance, most likely because of low power. Spike-specific TCR breadth and depth rose significantly after two AZD1222 doses compared with day 0 and with MenACWY recipients.

In light of the paper, this sample's time point label describes: baseline before first vaccination. The vaccinee samples were drawn from two UK trials, COV001 and COV002, one of which was a single-blind randomized controlled phase 2/3 trial testing AZD1222 (ChAdOx1 nCoV-19) in healthy adults. For TCRbeta chain sequencing, PBMC samples from trial participants were taken at day 0 and at day 28 after the second dose. CDR1 and CDR2 (SQVTM, ANQGSEA) derive from the germline V gene. Between the V and J ends, shortened by 1 base and 4 bases respectively, the junction contains 13 bases. Taken from cysteine to phenylalanine, the CDR3 has 14 residues. Only the CDR3 portion is preserved as DNA: 42 bases, with reading frame beginning at the first base. The CDR3 regions of human TCRbeta chains were analyzed by immunosequencing. On the study's bioinformatics: TCRs in the repertoires were matched against a reference library of SARS-CoV-2-specific TCRs that had been generated with the MIRA antigen-specificity platform. Breadth was defined as the fraction of unique TCRs that were SARS-CoV-2-associated, and depth was defined as the fraction of total T cells that were SARS-CoV-2-associated. Using the MIRA data, each spike-specific TCR was mapped to the spike region that the TCR reacts to and placed in a CD4 or CD8 class. Log10-transformed breadth and depth values were compared by one-way ANOVA with Sidak's multiple comparisons tests. TCRdb re-hosts the immuneACCESS table, in-frame sequences only. Its copies lack some clones; in the studies checked, an unresolved V gene accounts for under half of them, and the cause for the rest is not known. V and J calls and clone size are given by that table; D and trimming were obtained from the DNA. Recorded for this sample are 150,000 to 200,000 clones; about 95% of them occurred a single time. The top ten constitute approximately 0.58% of the sample.

Details on this clone: Its antigen target is currently unknown. No base quality values were provided; no much bigger clone lies one nucleotide off.

The sequences come from peripheral blood, collected on day 0 of AZD1222 vaccination. This receptor was taken from an adult in good health. The rearranged chain carries TRBV29-1 and TRBJ1-1; a weak D assignment points to TRBD1 (6 bases agree). The CDR3 region: CSVEVGGYGTEAFF. The base sequence is TGCAGCGTTGAAGTGGGGGGCTACGGCACTGAAGCTTTCTTT.